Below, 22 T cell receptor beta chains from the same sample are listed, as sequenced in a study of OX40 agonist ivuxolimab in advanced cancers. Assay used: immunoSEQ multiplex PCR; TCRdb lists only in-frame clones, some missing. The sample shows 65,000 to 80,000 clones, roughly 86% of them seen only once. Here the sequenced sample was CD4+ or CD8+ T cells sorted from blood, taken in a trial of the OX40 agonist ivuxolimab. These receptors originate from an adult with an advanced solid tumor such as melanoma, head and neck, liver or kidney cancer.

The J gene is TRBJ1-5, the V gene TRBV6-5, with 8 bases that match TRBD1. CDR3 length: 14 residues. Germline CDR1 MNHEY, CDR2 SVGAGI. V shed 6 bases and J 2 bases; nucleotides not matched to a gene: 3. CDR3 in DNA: TGTGCCAGCAGCCTGGACAGGGGCAATCAGCCCCAGCATTTT. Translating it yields CASSLDRGNQPQHF.

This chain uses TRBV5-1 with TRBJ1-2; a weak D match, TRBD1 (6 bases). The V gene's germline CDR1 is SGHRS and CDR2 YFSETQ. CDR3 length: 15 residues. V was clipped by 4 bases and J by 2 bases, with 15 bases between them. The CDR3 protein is CASSIGGHKNYGYTF. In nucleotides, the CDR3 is TGCGCCAGCAGCATTGGGGGGCATAAAAACTATGGCTACACCTTC.

The CDR3 loop reads CASSARTGAGGELFF. CDR3 sequence (DNA): TGTGCCAGCAGCGCAAGGACAGGGGCCGGCGGGGAGCTGTTTTTT. The gene calls are TRBV9 and TRBJ2-2; 9 bases fit TRBD1. J lost 7 bases, V lost 3 bases, and 7 bases had no gene match. This CDR3 has 15 residues. Per the germline V gene, CDR1 is SGDLS and CDR2 is YYNGEE.

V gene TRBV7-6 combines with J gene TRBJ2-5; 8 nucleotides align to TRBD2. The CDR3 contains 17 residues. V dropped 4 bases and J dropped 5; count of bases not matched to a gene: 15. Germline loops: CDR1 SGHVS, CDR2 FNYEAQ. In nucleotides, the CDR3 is TGTGCCAGCAGCTCGCCGGGAAGGCGGGGGGCCCTTGAGACCCAGTACTTC. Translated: CASSSPGRRGALETQYF.

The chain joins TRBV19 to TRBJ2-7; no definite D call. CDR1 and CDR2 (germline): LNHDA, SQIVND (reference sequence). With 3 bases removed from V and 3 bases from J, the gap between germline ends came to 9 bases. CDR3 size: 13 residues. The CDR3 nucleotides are TGTGCCAGTAGTATTGGGCTAATCTACGAGCAGTACTTC. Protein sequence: CASSIGLIYEQYF.

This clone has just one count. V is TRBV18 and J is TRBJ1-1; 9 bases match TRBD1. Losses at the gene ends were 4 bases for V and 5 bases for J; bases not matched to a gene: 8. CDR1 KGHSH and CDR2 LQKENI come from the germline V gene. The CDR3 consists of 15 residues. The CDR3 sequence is CASSRKQGAATEAFF. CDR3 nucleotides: TGTGCCAGCTCACGGAAACAGGGGGCCGCGACTGAAGCTTTCTTT. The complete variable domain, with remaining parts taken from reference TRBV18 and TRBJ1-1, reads NAGVMQNPRHLVRRRGQEARLRCSPMKGHSHVYWYRQLPEEGLKFMVYLQKENIIDESGMPKERFSAEFPKEGPSILRIQQVVRGDSAAYFCASSRKQGAATEAFFGQGTRLTVV.

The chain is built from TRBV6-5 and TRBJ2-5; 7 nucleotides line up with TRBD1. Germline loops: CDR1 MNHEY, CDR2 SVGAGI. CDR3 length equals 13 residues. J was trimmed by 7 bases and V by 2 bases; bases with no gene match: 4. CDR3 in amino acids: CASSYRTGGTQYF. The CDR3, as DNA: TGTGCCAGCAGTTACCGGACAGGTGGGACCCAGTACTTC.

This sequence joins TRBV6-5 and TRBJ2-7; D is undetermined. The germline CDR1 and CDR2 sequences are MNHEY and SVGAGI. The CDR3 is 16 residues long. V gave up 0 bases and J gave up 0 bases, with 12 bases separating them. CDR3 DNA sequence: TGTGCCAGCAGTTACTCTCGGCAGCGAGCCTCCTACGAGCAGTACTTC. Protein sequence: CASSYSRQRASYEQYF.

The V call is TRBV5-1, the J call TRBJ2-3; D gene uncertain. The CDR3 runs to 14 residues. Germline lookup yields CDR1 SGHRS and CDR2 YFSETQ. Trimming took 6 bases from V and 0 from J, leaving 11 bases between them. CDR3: CASTLLTSTDTQYF. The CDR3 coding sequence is TGCGCCAGCACCCTTCTAACTAGCACAGATACGCAGTATTTT.

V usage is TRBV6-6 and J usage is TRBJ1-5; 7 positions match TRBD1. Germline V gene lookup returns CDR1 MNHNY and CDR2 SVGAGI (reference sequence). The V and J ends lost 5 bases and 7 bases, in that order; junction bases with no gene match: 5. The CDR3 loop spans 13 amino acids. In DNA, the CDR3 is TGTGCCAGCAGTCCAACGACAGGGCAGCCCCAGCATTTT. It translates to CASSPTTGQPQHF.

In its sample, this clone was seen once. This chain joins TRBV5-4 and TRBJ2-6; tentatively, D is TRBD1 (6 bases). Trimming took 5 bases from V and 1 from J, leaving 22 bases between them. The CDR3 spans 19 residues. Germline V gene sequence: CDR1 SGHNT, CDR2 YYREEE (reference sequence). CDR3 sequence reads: CASRKGSKGTSSGANVLTF. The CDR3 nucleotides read TGTGCCAGCAGAAAAGGAAGTAAGGGGACATCATCTGGGGCCAACGTCCTGACTTTC.

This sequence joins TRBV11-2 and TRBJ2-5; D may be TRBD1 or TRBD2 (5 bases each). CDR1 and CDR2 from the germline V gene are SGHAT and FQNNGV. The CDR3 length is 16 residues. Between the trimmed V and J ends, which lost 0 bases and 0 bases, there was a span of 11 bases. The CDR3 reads CASSLDQRGYQETQYF. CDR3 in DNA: TGTGCCAGCAGCTTAGATCAGAGGGGATACCAAGAGACCCAGTACTTC.

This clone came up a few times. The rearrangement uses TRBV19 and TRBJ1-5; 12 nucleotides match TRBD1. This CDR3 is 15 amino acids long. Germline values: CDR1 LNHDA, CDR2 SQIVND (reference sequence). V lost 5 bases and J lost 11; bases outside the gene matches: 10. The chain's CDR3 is CASSPRGTGGRAQHF. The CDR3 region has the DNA TGTGCCAGTAGTCCGCGAGGGACAGGGGGCAGGGCCCAGCATTTT.

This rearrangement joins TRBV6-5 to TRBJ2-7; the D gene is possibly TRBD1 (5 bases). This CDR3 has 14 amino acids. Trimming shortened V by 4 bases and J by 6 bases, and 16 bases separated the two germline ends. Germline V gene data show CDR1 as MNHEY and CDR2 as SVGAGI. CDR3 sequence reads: CASSFQSRVGEQYF. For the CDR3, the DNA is TGTGCCAGCAGTTTCCAGAGCAGGGTAGGCGAGCAGTACTTC.

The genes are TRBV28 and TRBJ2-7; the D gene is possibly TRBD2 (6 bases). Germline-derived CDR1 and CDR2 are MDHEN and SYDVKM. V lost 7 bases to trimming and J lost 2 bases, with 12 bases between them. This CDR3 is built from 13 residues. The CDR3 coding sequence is TGTGCCAGCACCGGGACTTCTACCTACGAGCAGTACTTC. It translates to CASTGTSTYEQYF. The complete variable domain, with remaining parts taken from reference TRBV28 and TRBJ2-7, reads DVKVTQSSRYLVKRTGEKVFLECVQDMDHENMFWYRQDPGLGLRLIYFSYDVKMKEKGDIPEGYSVSREKKERFSLILESASTNQTSMYLCASTGTSTYEQYFGPGTRLTVT.

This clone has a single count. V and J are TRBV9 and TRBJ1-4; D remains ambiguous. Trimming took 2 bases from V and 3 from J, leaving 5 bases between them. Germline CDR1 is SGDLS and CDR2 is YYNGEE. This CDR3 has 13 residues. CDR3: CASSVRPNEKLFF. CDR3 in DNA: TGTGCCAGCAGCGTTCGACCTAATGAAAAACTGTTTTTT.

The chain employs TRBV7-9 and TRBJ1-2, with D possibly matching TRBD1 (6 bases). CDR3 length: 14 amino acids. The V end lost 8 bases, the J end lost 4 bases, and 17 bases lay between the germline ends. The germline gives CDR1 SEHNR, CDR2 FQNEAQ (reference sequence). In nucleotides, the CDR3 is TGTGCCAGCCATCAAGGGGAGGGGGGCTATGGCTACACCTTC. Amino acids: CASHQGEGGYGYTF.

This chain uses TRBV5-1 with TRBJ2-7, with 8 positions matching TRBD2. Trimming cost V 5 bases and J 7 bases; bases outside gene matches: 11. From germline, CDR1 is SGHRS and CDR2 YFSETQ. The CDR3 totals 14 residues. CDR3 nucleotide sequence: TGCGCCAGCAGTCCAAGCGGGGGTTTACCGGAGCAGTACTTC. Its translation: CASSPSGGLPEQYF.

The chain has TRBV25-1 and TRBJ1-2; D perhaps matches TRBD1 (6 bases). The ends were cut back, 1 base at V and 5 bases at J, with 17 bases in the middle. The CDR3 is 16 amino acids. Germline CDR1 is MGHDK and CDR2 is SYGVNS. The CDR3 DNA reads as TGTGCCAGCAGTGAATCTGCAACAGGGCAGAGGTATGGCTACACCTTC. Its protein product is CASSESATGQRYGYTF.

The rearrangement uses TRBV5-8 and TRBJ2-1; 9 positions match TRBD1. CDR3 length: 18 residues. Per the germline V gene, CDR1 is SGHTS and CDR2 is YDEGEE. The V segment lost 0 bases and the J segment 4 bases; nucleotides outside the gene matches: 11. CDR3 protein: CASSLEGTGMLSYNEQFF. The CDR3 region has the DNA TGTGCCAGCAGCTTGGAAGGGACAGGGATGCTCTCTTACAATGAGCAGTTCTTC.

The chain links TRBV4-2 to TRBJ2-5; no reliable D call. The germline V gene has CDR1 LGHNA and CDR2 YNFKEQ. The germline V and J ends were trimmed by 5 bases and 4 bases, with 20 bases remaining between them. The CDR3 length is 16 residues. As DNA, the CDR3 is TGTGCCAGCAGCTTTACGGGTCTAGTAGTGGGAGAGACCCAGTACTTC. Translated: CASSFTGLVVGETQYF.

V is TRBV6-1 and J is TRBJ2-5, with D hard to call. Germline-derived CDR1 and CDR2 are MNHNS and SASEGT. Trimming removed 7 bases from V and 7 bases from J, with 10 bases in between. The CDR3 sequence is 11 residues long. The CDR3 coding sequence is TGTGCCAGCACCCGCGGCGGGACCCAGTACTTC. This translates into CASTRGGTQYF.